This T cell receptor beta chain was found in a study of metastatic and nonmetastatic thyroid tumors. At the level of the study: Comparative analysis of repertoires was undertaken across blood and tumor or nodule tissue obtained from malignant and benign thyroid patients.

The study, taken as a whole, reports: As reported, TCR beta diversity in blood and tumor was significantly higher in malignant thyroid tumors than in benign nodules.

Every patient underwent thyroid surgery untreated. The CDR3 is 15 residues long. V dropped 5 bases and J dropped 6 bases, with 19 bases sitting between them. Germline V gene data show CDR1 as MNHNS and CDR2 as SASEGT. This clone was counted at least ten times. Its antigen is unknown. Source study methods: The distant-metastasis classifier for papillary thyroid cancer was built from CDR3 differences across clinicopathological groups. TCRdb re-processed the PCR reads through MiXCR. These V and J calls are TCRdb output, not the study's own analysis. The table includes under 100,000 clones, 8% to 9.5% detected once.

This TCR was sampled from a female donor with papillary thyroid cancer or a benign thyroid nodule (not recorded which). Some clones in this sample may be carry-over from other donors' samples. The sample taken for sequencing was blood. V gene TRBV6-1 combines with J gene TRBJ1-2; perhaps TRBD1 as D (5 bases). The CDR3 coding sequence is TGTGCCAGCAGTTTAACGGGTACAGGCGCCCATGGCTACACCTTC. This encodes CASSLTGTGAHGYTF.